The present TCR beta chain was sequenced within a study of cytomegalovirus exposure and HLA in healthy donors. Researchers ran the PCR with 60 Vbeta and 13 Jbeta primers. Method: immunoSEQ multiplex PCR; TCRdb's copy keeps in-frame clones and lacks some. The sample carries some 200,000 clones, 82% recorded once. The ends lost 10 bases at V and 6 bases at J; junction bases unmatched: 6. Germline assignment: CDR1 SNHLY and CDR2 FYNNEI. The CDR3 is 13 amino acids. This chain connects TRBV2 to TRBJ2-3; 11 positions agree with TRBD2. The TCR comes from a woman aged 18-29 years in good health and CMV-seronegative. What was sequenced was PBMCs. CDR3 loop: CATLAGVFDTQYF. In nucleotides, the CDR3 is TGTGCCACACTAGCGGGAGTATTTGATACGCAGTATTTT.